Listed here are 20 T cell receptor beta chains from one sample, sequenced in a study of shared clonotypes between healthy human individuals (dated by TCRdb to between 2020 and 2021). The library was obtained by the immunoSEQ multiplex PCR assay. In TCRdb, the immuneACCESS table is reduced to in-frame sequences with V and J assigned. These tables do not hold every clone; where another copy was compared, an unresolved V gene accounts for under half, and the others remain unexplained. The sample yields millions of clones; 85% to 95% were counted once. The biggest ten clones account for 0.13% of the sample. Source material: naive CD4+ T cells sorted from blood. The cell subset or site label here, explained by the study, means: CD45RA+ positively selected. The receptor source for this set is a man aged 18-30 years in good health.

The CDR3 reads CASSEPWGAADTQYF. CDR3 bases: TGCGCCAGCAGCGAACCCTGGGGGGCTGCAGATACGCAGTATTTT. This rearrangement joins TRBV5-1 to TRBJ2-3, with D possibly being TRBD1 or TRBD2 (6 bases each). Trimming took 4 bases from V and 4 from J, leaving 16 bases between them. The CDR3 is 15 amino acids. In germline, CDR1 is SGHRS, CDR2 YFSETQ.

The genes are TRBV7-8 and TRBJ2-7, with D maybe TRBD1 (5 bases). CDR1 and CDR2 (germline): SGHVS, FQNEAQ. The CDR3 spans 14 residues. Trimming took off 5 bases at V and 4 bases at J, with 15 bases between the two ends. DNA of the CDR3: TGTGCCAGCAGCCGGCAGGGTGTTATGTACGAGCAGTACTTC. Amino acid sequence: CASSRQGVMYEQYF.

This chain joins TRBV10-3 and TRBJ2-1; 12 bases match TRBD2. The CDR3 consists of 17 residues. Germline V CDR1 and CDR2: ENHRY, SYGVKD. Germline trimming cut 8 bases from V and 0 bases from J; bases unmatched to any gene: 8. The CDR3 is CAIGGLAGLSSYNEQFF. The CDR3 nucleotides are TGTGCCATCGGCGGACTAGCGGGATTGAGCTCCTACAATGAGCAGTTCTTC.

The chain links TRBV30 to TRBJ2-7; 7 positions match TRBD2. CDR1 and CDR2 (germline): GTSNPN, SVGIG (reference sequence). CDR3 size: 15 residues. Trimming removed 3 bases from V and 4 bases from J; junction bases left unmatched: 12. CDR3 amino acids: CAWSPLGRDNYEQYF. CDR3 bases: TGTGCCTGGAGCCCCCTGGGGAGGGATAATTACGAGCAGTACTTC.

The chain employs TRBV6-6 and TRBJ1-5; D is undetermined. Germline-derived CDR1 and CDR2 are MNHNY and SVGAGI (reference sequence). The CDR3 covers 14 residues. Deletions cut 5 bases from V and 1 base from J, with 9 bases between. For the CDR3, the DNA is TGTGCCAGCAGTGGGTCGGTAAGCAATCAGCCCCAGCATTTT. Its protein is CASSGSVSNQPQHF.

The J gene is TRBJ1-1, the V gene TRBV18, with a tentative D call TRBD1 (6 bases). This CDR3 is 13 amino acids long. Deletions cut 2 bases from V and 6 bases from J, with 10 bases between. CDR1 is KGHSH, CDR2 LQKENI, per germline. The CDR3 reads CASSPDRSAEAFF. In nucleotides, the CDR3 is TGTGCCAGCTCACCAGACAGGTCCGCTGAAGCTTTCTTT. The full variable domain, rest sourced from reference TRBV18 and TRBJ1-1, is NAGVMQNPRHLVRRRGQEARLRCSPMKGHSHVYWYRQLPEEGLKFMVYLQKENIIDESGMPKERFSAEFPKEGPSILRIQQVVRGDSAAYFCASSPDRSAEAFFGQGTRLTVV.

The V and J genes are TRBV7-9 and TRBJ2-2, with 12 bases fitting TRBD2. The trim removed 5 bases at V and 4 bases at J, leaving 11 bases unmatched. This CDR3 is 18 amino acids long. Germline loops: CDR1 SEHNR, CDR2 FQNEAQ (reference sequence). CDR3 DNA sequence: TGTGCCAGCAGCCCTCTAGCGGGAGGGACCTGGGGCACCGGGGAGCTGTTTTTT. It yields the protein CASSPLAGGTWGTGELFF. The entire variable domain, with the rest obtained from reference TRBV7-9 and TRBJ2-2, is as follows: DTGVSQNPRHKITKRGQNVTFRCDPISEHNRLYWYRQTLGQGPEFLTYFQNEAQLEKSRLLSDRFSAERPKGSFSTLEIQRTEQGDSAMYLCASSPLAGGTWGTGELFFGEGSRLTVL.

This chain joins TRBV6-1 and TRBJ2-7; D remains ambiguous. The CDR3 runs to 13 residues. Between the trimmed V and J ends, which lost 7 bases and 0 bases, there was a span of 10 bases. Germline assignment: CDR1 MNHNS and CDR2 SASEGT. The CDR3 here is CASIGHSSYEQYF. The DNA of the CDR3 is TGTGCCAGCATAGGTCATAGCTCCTACGAGCAGTACTTC.

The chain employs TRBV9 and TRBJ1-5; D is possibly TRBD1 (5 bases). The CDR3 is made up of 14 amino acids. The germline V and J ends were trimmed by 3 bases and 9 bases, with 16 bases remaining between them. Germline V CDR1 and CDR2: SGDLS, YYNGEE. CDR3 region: CASSGNVGEGPQHF. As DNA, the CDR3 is TGTGCCAGCAGCGGCAACGTGGGGGAAGGGCCCCAGCATTTT.

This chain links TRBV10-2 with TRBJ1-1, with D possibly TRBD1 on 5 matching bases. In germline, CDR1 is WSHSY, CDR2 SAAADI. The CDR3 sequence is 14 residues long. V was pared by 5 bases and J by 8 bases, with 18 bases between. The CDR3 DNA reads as TGCGCCAGCAGTCATCAATCCTACGGGACGGAAGCTTTCTTT. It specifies CASSHQSYGTEAFF.

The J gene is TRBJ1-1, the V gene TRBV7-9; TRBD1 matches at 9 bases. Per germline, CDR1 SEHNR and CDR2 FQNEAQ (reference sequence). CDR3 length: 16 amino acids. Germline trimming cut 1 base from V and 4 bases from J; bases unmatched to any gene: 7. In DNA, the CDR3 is TGTGCCAGCAGCTTAGGTGCGGCACAGGGGGCCACTGAAGCTTTCTTT. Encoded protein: CASSLGAAQGATEAFF.

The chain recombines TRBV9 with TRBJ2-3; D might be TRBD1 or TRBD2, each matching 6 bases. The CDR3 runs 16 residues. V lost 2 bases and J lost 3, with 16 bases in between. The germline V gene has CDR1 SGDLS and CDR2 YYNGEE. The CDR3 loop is CASSVLLGGKTDTQYF. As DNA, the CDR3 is TGTGCCAGCAGCGTTCTACTAGGGGGGAAAACAGATACGCAGTATTTT.

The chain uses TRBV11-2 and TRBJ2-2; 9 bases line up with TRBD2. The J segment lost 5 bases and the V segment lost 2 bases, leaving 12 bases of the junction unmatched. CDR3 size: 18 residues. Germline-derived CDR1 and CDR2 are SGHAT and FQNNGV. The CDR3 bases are TGTGCCAGCAGCTTACCATCCCGGCTAGCGGGGAGTACCGGGGAGCTGTTTTTT. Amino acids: CASSLPSRLAGSTGELFF.

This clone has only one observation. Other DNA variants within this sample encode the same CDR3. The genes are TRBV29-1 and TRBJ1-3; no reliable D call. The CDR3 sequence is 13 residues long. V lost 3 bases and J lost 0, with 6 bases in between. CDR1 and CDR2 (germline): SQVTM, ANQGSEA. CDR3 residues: CSVEVFSGNTIYF. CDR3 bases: TGCAGCGTTGAGGTTTTCTCTGGAAACACCATATATTTT. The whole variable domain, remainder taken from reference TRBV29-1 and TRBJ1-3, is SAVISQKPSRDICQRGTSLTIQCQVDSQVTMMFWYRQQPGQSLTLIATANQGSEATYESGFVIDKFPISRPNLTFSTLTVSNMSPEDSSIYLCSVEVFSGNTIYFGEGSWLTVV.

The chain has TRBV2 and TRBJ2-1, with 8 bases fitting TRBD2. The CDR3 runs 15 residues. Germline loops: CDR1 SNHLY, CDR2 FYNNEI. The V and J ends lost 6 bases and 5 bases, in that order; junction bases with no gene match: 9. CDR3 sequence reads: CASRVRAGGNNEQFF. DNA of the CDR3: TGTGCCAGCAGGGTCCGGGCGGGGGGAAACAATGAGCAGTTCTTC. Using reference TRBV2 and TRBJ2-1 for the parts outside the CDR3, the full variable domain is EPEVTQTPSHQVTQMGQEVILRCVPISNHLYFYWYRQILGQKVEFLVSFYNNEISEKSEIFDDQFSVERPDGSNFTLKIRSTKLEDSAMYFCASRVRAGGNNEQFFGPGTRLTVL.

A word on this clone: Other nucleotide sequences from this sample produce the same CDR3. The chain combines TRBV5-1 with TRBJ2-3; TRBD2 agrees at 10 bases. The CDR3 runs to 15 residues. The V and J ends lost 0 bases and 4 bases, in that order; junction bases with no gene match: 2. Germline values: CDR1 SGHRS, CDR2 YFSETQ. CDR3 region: CASSLELAGADTQYF. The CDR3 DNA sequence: TGCGCCAGCAGCTTGGAGCTAGCGGGAGCAGATACGCAGTATTTT.

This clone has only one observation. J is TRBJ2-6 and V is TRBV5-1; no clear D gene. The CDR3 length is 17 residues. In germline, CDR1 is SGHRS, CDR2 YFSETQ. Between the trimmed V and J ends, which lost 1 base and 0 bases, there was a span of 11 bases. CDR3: CASSLLVPGSGANVLTF. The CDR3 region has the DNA TGCGCCAGCAGCTTGCTCGTACCGGGCTCTGGGGCCAACGTCCTGACTTTC.

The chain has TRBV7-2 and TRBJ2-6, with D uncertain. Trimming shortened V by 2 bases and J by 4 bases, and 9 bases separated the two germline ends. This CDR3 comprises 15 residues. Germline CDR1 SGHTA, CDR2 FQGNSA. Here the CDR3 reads CASSLLGAGANVLTF. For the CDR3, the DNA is TGTGCCAGCAGCTTATTAGGTGCCGGGGCCAACGTCCTGACTTTC.

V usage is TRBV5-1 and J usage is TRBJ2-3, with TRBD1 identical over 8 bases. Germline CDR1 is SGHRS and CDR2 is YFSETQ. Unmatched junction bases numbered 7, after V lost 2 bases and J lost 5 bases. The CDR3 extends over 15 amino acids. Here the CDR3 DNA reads TGCGCCAGCAGCTTCCAGGGGGCCTTTATAGATACGCAGTATTTT. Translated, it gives CASSFQGAFIDTQYF.

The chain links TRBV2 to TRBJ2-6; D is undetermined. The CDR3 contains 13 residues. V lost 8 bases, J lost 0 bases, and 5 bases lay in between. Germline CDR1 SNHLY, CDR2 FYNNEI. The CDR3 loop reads CASCLSGANVLTF. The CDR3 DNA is TGTGCCAGCTGTCTCTCTGGGGCCAACGTCCTGACTTTC.